A selection of T cell receptor beta chains follows, all from one sample in a study of T cell changes during pregnancy in multiple sclerosis. Measured with immunoSEQ multiplex PCR; TCRdb has only the in-frame clones, and not every one. The table shows approximately 53,000 clones, with roughly 92% occurring only once. Sequencing used CD4+ T cells from peripheral blood mononuclear cells, obtained before pregnancy. The source is a female donor with multiple sclerosis, enrolled in a pregnancy study. The CDR3 runs from the conserved cysteine through the conserved F or W. The order of the fields is CDR3 protein, CDR3 DNA, D gene, CDR3 length, J gene, clone size, V gene. The D gene is left open where the match is weak. Clone size appears in some rows only: once, few, many, or a class for an expanded clone.

CDR3: CASSPLGTSGYYNEQFF; DNA: TGTGCCAGCAGCCCCTTAGGGACTAGCGGGTACTACAATGAGCAGTTCTTC; D: TRBD2; length: 17; J: TRBJ2-1; size: .; V: TRBV27
CDR3: CAIRDSTYSTDTQYF; DNA: TGTGCCATCAGGGACAGCACTTATAGCACAGATACGCAGTATTTT; D: .; length: 15; J: TRBJ2-3; size: .; V: TRBV10-3
CDR3: CASSAEFTGTTGAQHF; DNA: TGTGCCAGCAGCGCCGAATTTACAGGGACTACCGGGGCCCAGCATTTT; D: .; length: 16; J: TRBJ1-5; size: .; V: TRBV7-9
CDR3: CASSTGYLQDEYF; DNA: TGCGCCAGCAGCACAGGATACCTTCAGGACGAGTACTTC; D: .; length: 13; J: TRBJ2-5; size: .; V: TRBV5-1
CDR3: CASSSLTALDRGMNYEQYF; DNA: TGTGCCAGCAGCTCCCTAACCGCTCTGGACAGGGGGATGAATTACGAGCAGTACTTC; D: TRBD1; length: 19; J: TRBJ2-7; size: once; V: TRBV13
CDR3: CATGGGGLTTDTQYF; DNA: TGTGCCACCGGAGGGGGGGGGCTTACCACAGATACGCAGTATTTT; D: .; length: 15; J: TRBJ2-3; size: .; V: TRBV28
CDR3: CASSRTGGAAVNEKLFF; DNA: TGCGCCAGCAGCAGAACAGGGGGCGCGGCGGTTAATGAAAAACTGTTTTTT; D: TRBD1; length: 17; J: TRBJ1-4; size: .; V: TRBV5-1
CDR3: CASSERGGADTQYF; DNA: TGTGCCAGCAGCGAGCGGGGCGGGGCAGATACGCAGTATTTT; D: TRBD2; length: 14; J: TRBJ2-3; size: .; V: TRBV9
CDR3: CASSTVGQGSHEQYF; DNA: TGTGCCAGCAGTACGGTGGGGCAGGGGAGTCACGAGCAGTACTTC; D: .; length: 15; J: TRBJ2-7; size: .; V: TRBV2
CDR3: CASSQQGYNEQFF; DNA: TGTGCCAGCAGCCAACAGGGATACAATGAGCAGTTCTTC; D: .; length: 13; J: TRBJ2-1; size: .; V: TRBV7-9
CDR3: CASSPQAGTGYEQYF; DNA: TGCGCCAGCAGCCCCCAGGCGGGGACAGGCTACGAGCAGTACTTC; D: TRBD1; length: 15; J: TRBJ2-7; size: .; V: TRBV5-1
CDR3: CSVVQRVNEQFF; DNA: TGCAGCGTTGTACAGCGGGTCAATGAGCAGTTCTTC; D: .; length: 12; J: TRBJ2-1; size: .; V: TRBV29-1
CDR3: CASSQDYNAYNEQFF; DNA: TGCGCCAGCAGCCAAGATTATAACGCGTACAATGAGCAGTTCTTC; D: .; length: 15; J: TRBJ2-1; size: .; V: TRBV4-3
CDR3: CASSEASYTEAFF; DNA: TGTGCCAGCAGTGAAGCGTCTTACACTGAAGCTTTCTTT; D: .; length: 13; J: TRBJ1-1; size: few; V: TRBV2
CDR3: CASSLAGVTKNIQYF; DNA: TGTGCCAGCAGTTTAGCGGGAGTGACCAAAAACATTCAGTACTTC; D: TRBD2; length: 15; J: TRBJ2-4; size: .; V: TRBV9
CDR3: CASSLAARGTEAFF; DNA: TGCGCCAGCAGCTTGGCCGCTAGGGGCACTGAAGCTTTCTTT; D: .; length: 14; J: TRBJ1-1; size: .; V: TRBV5-1